This is a list of T cell receptor beta chains from one sample in a study of regulatory T cells in long-lasting Graves disease. Each CDR3 protein is one row after TCRdb ran MiXCR on the multiplex PCR reads. The table has hundreds of thousands of distinct CDR3 sequences, roughly 15% seen once. Here the sequenced sample was peripheral blood mononuclear cells (PBMCs), taken at new diagnosis, from a patient treated with antithyroid drugs. Receptors were obtained from a female donor with Graves disease. Both conserved end residues are part of each CDR3. The D gene is left open where the match is weak. A clone size is listed for some rows: how often the clone was seen (once, few, many), or a class if it is expanded.

cdr3_nt: TGTGCCAGCACCCGCGGACAGTTGAACACTGAAGCTTTCTTT
cdr3_aa: CASTRGQLNTEAFF
v_call: TRBV6-1
j_call: TRBJ1-1
clone_size: -
d_call: -

cdr3_nt: TGTGCCAGCAGTGAAGGCCTCTCTGGAAACACCATATATTTT
cdr3_aa: CASSEGLSGNTIYF
v_call: TRBV6-1
j_call: TRBJ1-3
clone_size: -
d_call: -

cdr3_nt: TGCAGCGTTGAATCTATCGGACAGGGGGTAACCGGGGAGCTGTTTTTT
cdr3_aa: CSVESIGQGVTGELFF
v_call: TRBV29-1
j_call: TRBJ2-2
clone_size: -
d_call: TRBD1

cdr3_nt: TGTGCCAGCAGTGAACAGGGAAGGGATTCACCCCTCCACTTT
cdr3_aa: CASSEQGRDSPLHF
v_call: TRBV6-1
j_call: TRBJ1-6
clone_size: few
d_call: -

cdr3_nt: TGTGCCAGCAGCCAGGCCGGAGAGAACACTGAAGCTTTCTTT
cdr3_aa: CASSQAGENTEAFF
v_call: TRBV3-1
j_call: TRBJ1-1
clone_size: -
d_call: -

cdr3_nt: TGCGCCAGCAGGTCAGCGGGAGGAGGTTACGAGCAGTACTTC
cdr3_aa: CASRSAGGGYEQYF
v_call: TRBV5-1
j_call: TRBJ2-7
clone_size: few
d_call: TRBD2

cdr3_nt: TGCAGTGCTGGGCTGGCGGGGGGCGAGCAGTACTTC
cdr3_aa: CSAGLAGGEQYF
v_call: TRBV20-1
j_call: TRBJ2-7
clone_size: -
d_call: TRBD2

cdr3_nt: TGTGCCACAACTACCCTCCAACAGGCCCTCTATGGCTACACCTTC
cdr3_aa: CATTTLQQALYGYTF
v_call: TRBV10-3
j_call: TRBJ1-2
clone_size: many
d_call: -

cdr3_nt: TGTGCCAGCAGCCCTCAGAGCTCTGGAAACACCATATATTTT
cdr3_aa: CASSPQSSGNTIYF
v_call: TRBV11-2
j_call: TRBJ1-3
clone_size: many
d_call: -

cdr3_nt: TGCAGTGCTAGTCCAGAGTACCAAGAGACCCAGTACTTC
cdr3_aa: CSASPEYQETQYF
v_call: TRBV20-1
j_call: TRBJ2-5
clone_size: many
d_call: -

cdr3_nt: TGTGCCAGCAGCTGGGGGGTTGAAGCTTTCTTT
cdr3_aa: CASSWGVEAFF
v_call: TRBV11-2
j_call: TRBJ1-1
clone_size: -
d_call: -

cdr3_nt: TGTGCCAGCAGGGACCGTAGGCGGTGGGAGCAGTACTTC
cdr3_aa: CASRDRRRWEQYF
v_call: TRBV12-3/TRBV12-4
j_call: TRBJ2-7
clone_size: many
d_call: -

cdr3_nt: TGCGCCAGCAGCAACCACCTGACAGGACAAGAGACCCAGTACTTC
cdr3_aa: CASSNHLTGQETQYF
v_call: TRBV4-1
j_call: TRBJ2-5
clone_size: -
d_call: -

cdr3_nt: TGTGCCACCAGTGACACCGGGAGGGCAGATACGCAGTATTTT
cdr3_aa: CATSDTGRADTQYF
v_call: TRBV24-1
j_call: TRBJ2-3
clone_size: many
d_call: TRBD2

cdr3_nt: TGCGCCAGCAGCCAAGAGATATCCTACTTCTACGAGCAGTACTTC
cdr3_aa: CASSQEISYFYEQYF
v_call: TRBV4-1
j_call: TRBJ2-7
clone_size: many
d_call: -

cdr3_nt: TGTGCCAGCAGTCTTTCGGCAGGGGGCGATTTGGCTTTCTTT
cdr3_aa: CASSLSAGGDLAFF
v_call: TRBV12-3/TRBV12-4
j_call: TRBJ1-1
clone_size: many
d_call: TRBD1

cdr3_nt: TGCGCCAGCAGCGTCGGGACTAGCGGGGGTCCGGGCGGGGAGACCCAGTACTTC
cdr3_aa: CASSVGTSGGPGGETQYF
v_call: TRBV5-1
j_call: TRBJ2-5
clone_size: -
d_call: TRBD2

cdr3_nt: TGTGCCAGCAGTCGGGACAACTACGAGCAGTACTTC
cdr3_aa: CASSRDNYEQYF
v_call: TRBV11-1
j_call: TRBJ2-7
clone_size: few
d_call: -

cdr3_nt: TGCGCCAGCAGCTTGGAGGCTAGCGGCACAGATACGCAGTATTTT
cdr3_aa: CASSLEASGTDTQYF
v_call: TRBV5-1
j_call: TRBJ2-3
clone_size: many
d_call: -

cdr3_nt: TGTGCCAGCAGCCAAGGGTTGGTTTCTGAAGCTTTCTTT
cdr3_aa: CASSQGLVSEAFF
v_call: TRBV4-1
j_call: TRBJ1-1
clone_size: many
d_call: -

cdr3_nt: TGTGCCAGCGGGGCAGGGGATTATCGAGGCTACACCTTC
cdr3_aa: CASGAGDYRGYTF
v_call: TRBV27
j_call: TRBJ1-2
clone_size: many
d_call: -

cdr3_nt: TGTGCCAGCAGCTTAGCAGCTACAGGGGGCCACTCTGGAAACACCATATATTTT
cdr3_aa: CASSLAATGGHSGNTIYF
v_call: TRBV7-6
j_call: TRBJ1-3
clone_size: few
d_call: TRBD1

cdr3_nt: TGTGCCAGCAGCTTAGGGGAGGGGACCCAGTACTTC
cdr3_aa: CASSLGEGTQYF
v_call: TRBV7-2
j_call: TRBJ2-5
clone_size: many
d_call: TRBD2

cdr3_nt: TGCAGCGTACCTCGTGGTCAGGAACTTTCCTTC
cdr3_aa: CSVPRGQELSF
v_call: TRBV29-1
j_call: TRBJ1-2
clone_size: many
d_call: -

cdr3_nt: TGTGCCAGCAGTTACTCGACAGTACTTTCGGATACGCAGTATTTT
cdr3_aa: CASSYSTVLSDTQYF
v_call: TRBV6-2/TRBV6-3
j_call: TRBJ2-3
clone_size: -
d_call: -

cdr3_nt: TGTGCCAGCAGTATTCGTGGGATTTCTAACTATGGCTACACCTTC
cdr3_aa: CASSIRGISNYGYTF
v_call: TRBV12-3/TRBV12-4
j_call: TRBJ1-2
clone_size: many
d_call: -

cdr3_nt: TGCGCCAGCAGCTTGAGTCTAGGTACACCGTTAAAGTTCTTC
cdr3_aa: CASSLSLGTPLKFF
v_call: TRBV5-1
j_call: TRBJ2-1
clone_size: -
d_call: -

cdr3_nt: TGCGCCAGCAGTGAGTCGGTGGGGGCCGGGGAGCTGTTTTTT
cdr3_aa: CASSESVGAGELFF
v_call: TRBV10-1
j_call: TRBJ2-2
clone_size: few
d_call: -

cdr3_nt: TGTGCCAGCAGTGGTGGGCGGGAGGCGGCGAACACCGGGGAGCTGTTTTTT
cdr3_aa: CASSGGREAANTGELFF
v_call: TRBV27
j_call: TRBJ2-2
clone_size: many
d_call: TRBD2

cdr3_nt: TGCAGCGTCGGGACAGGGGAGTGGGGTGATAGCAATCAGCCCCAGCATTTT
cdr3_aa: CSVGTGEWGDSNQPQHF
v_call: TRBV29-1
j_call: TRBJ1-5
clone_size: many
d_call: TRBD1

cdr3_nt: TGTGCCTCCTACAGGGCGGGAGGCTACGAGCAGTACTTC
cdr3_aa: CASYRAGGYEQYF
v_call: TRBV30
j_call: TRBJ2-7
clone_size: -
d_call: TRBD2

cdr3_nt: TGTGCCAGCAGCTTGGGACAGAAATTCACAGATACGCAGTATTTT
cdr3_aa: CASSLGQKFTDTQYF
v_call: TRBV5-8
j_call: TRBJ2-3
clone_size: many
d_call: -

cdr3_nt: TGTGCCAGCAGTTTCGGGAGTAGCACAGATACGCAGTATTTT
cdr3_aa: CASSFGSSTDTQYF
v_call: TRBV27
j_call: TRBJ2-3
clone_size: -
d_call: -

cdr3_nt: TGTGCCAGCAGCATGGAGTCTGTTGGCTACACCTTC
cdr3_aa: CASSMESVGYTF
v_call: TRBV7-2
j_call: TRBJ1-2
clone_size: many
d_call: -

cdr3_nt: TGTGCCAGCAGCTTATACCGGGACCTGAACACTGAAGCTTTCTTT
cdr3_aa: CASSLYRDLNTEAFF
v_call: TRBV11-1
j_call: TRBJ1-1
clone_size: -
d_call: -

cdr3_nt: TGTGCCAGCAGCTTAGACGTAGGGTCAGATACGCAGTATTTT
cdr3_aa: CASSLDVGSDTQYF
v_call: TRBV11-2
j_call: TRBJ2-3
clone_size: many
d_call: -

cdr3_nt: TGTGCCATCAGTGAGCGACTAGCGGGAGGGCGTCCCACCGGGGAGCTGTTTTTT
cdr3_aa: CAISERLAGGRPTGELFF
v_call: TRBV10-3
j_call: TRBJ2-2
clone_size: once
d_call: TRBD2

cdr3_nt: TGCAGTGCTGGGGACGGCAGCTCCTACGAGCAGTACTTC
cdr3_aa: CSAGDGSSYEQYF
v_call: TRBV20-1
j_call: TRBJ2-7
clone_size: -
d_call: -

cdr3_nt: TGCAGCGTTGAAGATCAATCAGGGGTGATCGATACGCAGTATTTT
cdr3_aa: CSVEDQSGVIDTQYF
v_call: TRBV29-1
j_call: TRBJ2-3
clone_size: many
d_call: -

cdr3_nt: TGTGCCATCAGTGTAGGACAGGGAAGAGGAAACACCATATATTTT
cdr3_aa: CAISVGQGRGNTIYF
v_call: TRBV10-3
j_call: TRBJ1-3
clone_size: many
d_call: TRBD1

cdr3_nt: TGTGCCAGCTCACCACCGAACCTTGAGCAGTTCTTC
cdr3_aa: CASSPPNLEQFF
v_call: TRBV18
j_call: TRBJ2-1
clone_size: -
d_call: -